What follows describes a single T cell receptor (beta chain). These data come from a study of blood T cell repertoires in COVID-19. The wider study: COVID-19 samples, acute and convalescent, were from the United States, Italy and Spain. Nucleic acid was either cDNA or gDNA, and it came from T cells, B-cell-depleted T cells, or PBMCs.

A Seattle source enrolled patients during active infection and followed them longitudinally. Per the study methods: Reference gene primer amplification in the assay estimated nucleated cell counts. Libraries were prepared by immunoSEQ multiplex PCR; TCRdb keeps only in-frame clonotypes and omits some of them. Clonal size and the V and J genes are those of that table, whereas D and trimming came from the DNA. The table lists approximately 63,000 clones, 80% to 90% of them singletons. This CDR3 is built from 15 residues. With 3 bases clipped from V and 6 bases from J, the junction kept 9 bases outside the gene matches. Germline assignment: CDR1 SGDLS and CDR2 YYNGEE.

The V and J genes are TRBV9 and TRBJ1-2; TRBD1 matches 9 bases. The origin of this receptor is a woman in her sixties or seventies with COVID-19, enrolled during active disease. The sequenced sample was peripheral blood. The CDR3 DNA follows: TGTGCCAGCAGCGCTATGACAGGGGGAGAAGATGGCTACACCTTC. It specifies CASSAMTGGEDGYTF.